This T cell receptor beta chain was found in a study of glioma-infiltrating T cells after dendritic cell vaccination. Across the study: Autologous tumor lysate was loaded overnight onto monocyte-derived dendritic cells grown less than 8 days with IL-4 and GM-CSF. Three intradermal dendritic cell vaccine injections were given every two weeks.

V was clipped by 0 bases and J by 3 bases, with 6 bases between them. Germline CDR1 is GTSNPN and CDR2 is SVGIG (reference sequence). The CDR3 is made up of 13 amino acids. Profiled with immunoSEQ multiplex PCR; TCRdb holds only in-frame clones, not every one. This sample has under 130,000 clones, with about four fifths found just once. All glioblastoma patients lacked an isocitrate dehydrogenase mutation. PBMC were collected before vaccination, two weeks after the third vaccination, and at progression. This clone was counted only a few times. With a far larger clone one base away, a read error is the likely cause.

The V gene is TRBV30, the J gene TRBJ1-5; D perhaps matches TRBD1 (6 bases). The source material was blood, sampled before dendritic cell vaccination. The clonotype comes from a human donor with glioblastoma. The CDR3: CAWSVGANQPQHF. The CDR3 DNA is TGTGCCTGGAGTGTGGGGGCCAATCAGCCCCAGCATTTT.